Listed below are T cell receptor beta chains from one sample, sequenced in a study of post-analysis software for immune sequencing data. In TCRdb, the PCR reads were re-called with MiXCR into one record per CDR3 protein. The sample contains around 400,000 distinct CDR3 sequences, around a third of which appear only once. The source material was blood. Receptor source: a girl aged 10 to 17 with multiple sclerosis. The CDR3 runs from the conserved cysteine through the conserved F or W. The order of the fields is clone size, J gene, V gene, CDR3 protein. The listing skips clone size in some rows; elsewhere it reads once, few, many or a size class.

abundance: -
j_gene: TRBJ2-7
v_gene: TRBV29-1
CDR3aa: CSVEVGSETYEQYF

abundance: many
j_gene: TRBJ2-7
v_gene: TRBV6-5
CDR3aa: CASRGGQSYEQYF

abundance: few
j_gene: TRBJ1-4
v_gene: TRBV7-9
CDR3aa: CATQQDRRNEKLFF

abundance: few
j_gene: TRBJ2-3
v_gene: TRBV20-1
CDR3aa: CSASGRQDTQYF

abundance: -
j_gene: TRBJ2-2
v_gene: TRBV7-9
CDR3aa: CASRFRETGELFF

abundance: few
j_gene: TRBJ2-7
v_gene: TRBV6-5
CDR3aa: CASSYSRGDEQYF

abundance: few
j_gene: TRBJ2-3
v_gene: TRBV28
CDR3aa: CASTSPGPDTQYF

abundance: -
j_gene: TRBJ2-4
v_gene: TRBV7-2
CDR3aa: CASSLSRQSMHIQYF

abundance: -
j_gene: TRBJ2-3
v_gene: TRBV7-3
CDR3aa: CASSPQGGPTDTQYF

abundance: -
j_gene: TRBJ1-5
v_gene: TRBV6-1
CDR3aa: CASRLSVGPSGTLNQPQHF